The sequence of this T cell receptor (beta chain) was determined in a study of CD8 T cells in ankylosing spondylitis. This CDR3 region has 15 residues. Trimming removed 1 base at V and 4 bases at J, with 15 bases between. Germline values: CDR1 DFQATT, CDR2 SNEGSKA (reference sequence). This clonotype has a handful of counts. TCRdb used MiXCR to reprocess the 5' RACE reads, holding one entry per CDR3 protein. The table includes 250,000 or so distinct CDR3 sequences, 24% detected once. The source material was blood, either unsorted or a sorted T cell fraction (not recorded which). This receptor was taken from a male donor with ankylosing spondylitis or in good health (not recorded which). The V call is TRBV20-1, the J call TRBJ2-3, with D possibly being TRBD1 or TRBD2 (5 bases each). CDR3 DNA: TGCAGTGCTAGAGTGCCGAGGGGAGTGGCAGATACGCAGTATTTT. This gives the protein CSARVPRGVADTQYF.